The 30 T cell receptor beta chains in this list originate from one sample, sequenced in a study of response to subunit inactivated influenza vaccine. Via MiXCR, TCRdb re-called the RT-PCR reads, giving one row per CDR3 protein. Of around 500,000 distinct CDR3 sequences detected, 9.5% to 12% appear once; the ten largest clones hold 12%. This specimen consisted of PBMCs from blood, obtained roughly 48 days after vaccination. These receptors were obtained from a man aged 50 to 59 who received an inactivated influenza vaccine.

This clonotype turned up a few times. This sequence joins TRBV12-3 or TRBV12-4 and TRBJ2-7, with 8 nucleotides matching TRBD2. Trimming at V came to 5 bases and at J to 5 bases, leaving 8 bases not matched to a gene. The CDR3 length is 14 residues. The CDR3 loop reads CASSPGLVPDEQYF. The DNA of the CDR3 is TGTGCCAGCAGTCCGGGACTAGTGCCGGACGAGCAGTACTTC.

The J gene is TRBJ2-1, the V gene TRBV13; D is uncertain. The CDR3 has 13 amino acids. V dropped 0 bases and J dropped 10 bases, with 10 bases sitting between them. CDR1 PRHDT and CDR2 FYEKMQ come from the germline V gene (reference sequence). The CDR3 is CASSLGPAREQFF. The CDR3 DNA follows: TGTGCCAGCAGCTTAGGCCCAGCCCGGGAGCAGTTCTTC.

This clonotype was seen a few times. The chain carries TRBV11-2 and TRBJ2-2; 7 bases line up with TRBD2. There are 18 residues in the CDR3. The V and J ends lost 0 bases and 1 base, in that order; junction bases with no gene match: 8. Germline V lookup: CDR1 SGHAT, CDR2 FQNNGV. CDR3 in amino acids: CASSLDLIAGLNTGELFF. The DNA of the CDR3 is TGTGCCAGCAGCTTAGATCTGATAGCGGGTTTGAACACCGGGGAGCTGTTTTTT.

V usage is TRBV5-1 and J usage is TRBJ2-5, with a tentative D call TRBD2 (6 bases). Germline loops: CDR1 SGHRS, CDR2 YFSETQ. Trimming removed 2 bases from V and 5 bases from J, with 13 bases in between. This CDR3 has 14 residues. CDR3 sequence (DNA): TGCGCCAGCAGCTTCCGGACGGAGGGCGAGACCCAGTACTTC. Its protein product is CASSFRTEGETQYF. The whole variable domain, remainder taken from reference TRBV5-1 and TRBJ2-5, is KAGVTQTPRYLIKTRGQQVTLSCSPISGHRSVSWYQQTPGQGLQFLFEYFSETQRNKGNFPGRFSGRQFSNSRSEMNVSTLELGDSALYLCASSFRTEGETQYFGPGTRLLVL.

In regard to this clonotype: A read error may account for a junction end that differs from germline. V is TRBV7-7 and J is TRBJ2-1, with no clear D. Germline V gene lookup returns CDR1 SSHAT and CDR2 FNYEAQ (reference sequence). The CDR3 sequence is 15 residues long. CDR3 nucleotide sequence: TGTGCTAGCAGCTTAGGGTACGGGTCCTACAATGAGCAGTTCTTC. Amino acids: CASSLGYGSYNEQFF.

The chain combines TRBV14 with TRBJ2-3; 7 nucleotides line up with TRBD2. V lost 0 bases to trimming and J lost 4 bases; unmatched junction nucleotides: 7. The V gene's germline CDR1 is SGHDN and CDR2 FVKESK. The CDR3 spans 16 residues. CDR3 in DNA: TGTGCCAGCAGCCAAGATAGCGGGTGGTCCTCAGATACGCAGTATTTT. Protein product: CASSQDSGWSSDTQYF. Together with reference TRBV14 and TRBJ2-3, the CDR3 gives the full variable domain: EAGVTQFPSHSVIEKGQTVTLRCDPISGHDNLYWYRRVMGKEIKFLLHFVKESKQDESGMPNNRFLAERTGGTYSTLKVQPAELEDSGVYFCASSQDSGWSSDTQYFGPGTRLTVL.

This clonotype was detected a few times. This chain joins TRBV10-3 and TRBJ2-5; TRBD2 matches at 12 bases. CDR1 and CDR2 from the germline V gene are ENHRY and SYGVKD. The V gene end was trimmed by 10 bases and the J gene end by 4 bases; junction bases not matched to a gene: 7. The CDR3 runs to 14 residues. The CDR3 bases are TGTGCCACCAAATCGGGACTAGCGGGAGAGACCCAGTACTTC. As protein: CATKSGLAGETQYF.

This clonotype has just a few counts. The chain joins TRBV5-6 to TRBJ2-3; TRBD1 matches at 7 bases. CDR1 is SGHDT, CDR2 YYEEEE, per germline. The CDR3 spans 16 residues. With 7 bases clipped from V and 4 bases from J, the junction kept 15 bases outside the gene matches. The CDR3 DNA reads TGTGCCAGCGCACCCGTGGGTAGGGGGCGCCCAGATACGCAGTATTTT. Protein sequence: CASAPVGRGRPDTQYF.

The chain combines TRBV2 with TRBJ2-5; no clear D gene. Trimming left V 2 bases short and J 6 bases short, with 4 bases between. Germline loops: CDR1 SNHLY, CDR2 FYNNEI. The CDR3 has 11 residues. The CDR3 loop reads CASSESKTQYF. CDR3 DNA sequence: TGTGCCAGCAGTGAATCGAAGACCCAGTACTTC.

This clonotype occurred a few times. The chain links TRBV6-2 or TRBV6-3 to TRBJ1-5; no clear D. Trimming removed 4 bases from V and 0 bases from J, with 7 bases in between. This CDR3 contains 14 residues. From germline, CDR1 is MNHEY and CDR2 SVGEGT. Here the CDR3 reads CASSSLGSNQPQHF. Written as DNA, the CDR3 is TGTGCCAGCAGTTCCCTGGGTAGCAATCAGCCCCAGCATTTT.

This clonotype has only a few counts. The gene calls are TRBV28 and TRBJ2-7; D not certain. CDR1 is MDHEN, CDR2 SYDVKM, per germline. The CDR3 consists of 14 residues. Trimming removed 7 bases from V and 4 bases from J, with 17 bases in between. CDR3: CASKGGKRLYEQYF. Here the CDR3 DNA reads TGTGCCAGCAAGGGTGGGAAGCGACTTTACGAGCAGTACTTC.

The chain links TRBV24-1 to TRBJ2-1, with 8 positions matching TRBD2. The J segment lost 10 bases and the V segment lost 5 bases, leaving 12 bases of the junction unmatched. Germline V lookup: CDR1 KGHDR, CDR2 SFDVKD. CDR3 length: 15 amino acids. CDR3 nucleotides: TGTGCCACCAGTGCCCCCGGGGGGGCCGGGCTAGAGCAGTTCTTC. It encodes CATSAPGGAGLEQFF.

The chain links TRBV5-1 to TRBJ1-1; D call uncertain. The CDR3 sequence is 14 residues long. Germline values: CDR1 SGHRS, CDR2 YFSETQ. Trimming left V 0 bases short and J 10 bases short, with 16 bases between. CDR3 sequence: CASSLEDGQKVAFF. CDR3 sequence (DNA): TGCGCCAGCAGCTTGGAAGACGGGCAAAAGGTAGCTTTCTTT.

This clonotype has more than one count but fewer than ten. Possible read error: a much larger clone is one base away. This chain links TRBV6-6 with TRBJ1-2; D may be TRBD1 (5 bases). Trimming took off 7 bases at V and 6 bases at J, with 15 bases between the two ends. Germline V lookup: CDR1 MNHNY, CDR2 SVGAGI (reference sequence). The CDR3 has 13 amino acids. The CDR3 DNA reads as TGTGCCAGCACCGACCGAAGGGGCGATGGCTACACCTTC. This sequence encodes CASTDRRGDGYTF.

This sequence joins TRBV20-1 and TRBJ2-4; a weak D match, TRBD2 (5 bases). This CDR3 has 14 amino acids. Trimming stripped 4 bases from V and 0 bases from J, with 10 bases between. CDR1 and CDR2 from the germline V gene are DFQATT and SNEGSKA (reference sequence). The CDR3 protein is CSATSPIAKNIQYF. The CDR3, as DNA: TGCAGTGCTACTAGCCCTATAGCCAAAAACATTCAGTACTTC.

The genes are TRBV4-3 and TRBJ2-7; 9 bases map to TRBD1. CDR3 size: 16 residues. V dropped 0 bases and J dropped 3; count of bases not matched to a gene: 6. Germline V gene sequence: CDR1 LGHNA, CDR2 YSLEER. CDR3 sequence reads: CASSQDPQGASYEQYF. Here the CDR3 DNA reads TGCGCCAGCAGCCAAGACCCACAGGGGGCGAGCTACGAGCAGTACTTC.

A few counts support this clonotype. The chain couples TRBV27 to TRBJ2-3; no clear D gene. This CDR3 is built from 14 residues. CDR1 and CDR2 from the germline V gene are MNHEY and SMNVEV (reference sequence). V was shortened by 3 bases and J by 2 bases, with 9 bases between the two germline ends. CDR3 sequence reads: CASSLDSYTDTQYF. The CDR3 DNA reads TGTGCCAGCAGTTTGGATAGCTACACAGATACGCAGTATTTT.

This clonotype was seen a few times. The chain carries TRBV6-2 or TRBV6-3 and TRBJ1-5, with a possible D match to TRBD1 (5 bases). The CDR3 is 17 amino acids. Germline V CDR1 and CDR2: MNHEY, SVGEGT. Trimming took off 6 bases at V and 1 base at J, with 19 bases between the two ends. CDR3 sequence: CASRERVQGLSNQPQHF. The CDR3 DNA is TGTGCCAGCAGGGAGAGGGTTCAGGGTTTGAGCAATCAGCCCCAGCATTTT.

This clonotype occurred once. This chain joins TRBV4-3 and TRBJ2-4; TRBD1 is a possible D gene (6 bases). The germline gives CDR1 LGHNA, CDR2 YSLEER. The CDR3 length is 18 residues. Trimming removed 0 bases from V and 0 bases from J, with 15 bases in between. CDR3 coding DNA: TGCGCCAGCAGCCAAGATTCGGGACAAGCCCTAGCCAAAAACATTCAGTACTTC. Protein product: CASSQDSGQALAKNIQYF.

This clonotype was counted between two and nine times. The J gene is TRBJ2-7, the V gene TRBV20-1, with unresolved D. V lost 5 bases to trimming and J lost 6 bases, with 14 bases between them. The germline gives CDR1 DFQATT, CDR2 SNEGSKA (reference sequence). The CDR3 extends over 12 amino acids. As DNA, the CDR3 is TGCAGTGCTTCATTAGCCAGGCGCGAGCAGTACTTC. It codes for CSASLARREQYF.

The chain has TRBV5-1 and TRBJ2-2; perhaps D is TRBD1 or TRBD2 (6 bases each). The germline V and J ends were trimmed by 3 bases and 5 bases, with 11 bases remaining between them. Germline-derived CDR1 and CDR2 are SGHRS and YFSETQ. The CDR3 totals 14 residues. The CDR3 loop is CASSYRAGTGELFF. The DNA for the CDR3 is TGCGCCAGCAGCTACAGGGCGGGGACCGGGGAGCTGTTTTTT.

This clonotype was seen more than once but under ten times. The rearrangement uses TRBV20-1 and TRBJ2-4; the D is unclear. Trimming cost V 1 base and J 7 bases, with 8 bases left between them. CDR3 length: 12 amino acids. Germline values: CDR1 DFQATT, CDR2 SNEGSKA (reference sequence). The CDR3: CSARASLNIQYF. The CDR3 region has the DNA TGCAGTGCTAGAGCCTCCTTGAACATTCAGTACTTC.

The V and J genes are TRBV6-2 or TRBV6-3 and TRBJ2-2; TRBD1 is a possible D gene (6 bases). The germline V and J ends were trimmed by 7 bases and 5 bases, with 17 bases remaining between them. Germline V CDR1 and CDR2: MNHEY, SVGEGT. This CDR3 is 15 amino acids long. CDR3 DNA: TGTGCCAGCAATCACGGGGCAGGGGTAACCGGGGAGCTGTTTTTT. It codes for CASNHGAGVTGELFF.

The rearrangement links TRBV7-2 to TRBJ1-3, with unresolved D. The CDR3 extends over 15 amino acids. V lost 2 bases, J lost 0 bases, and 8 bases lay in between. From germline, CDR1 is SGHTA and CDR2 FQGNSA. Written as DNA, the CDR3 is TGTGCCAGCAGCTTATGGGGAGACTCTGGAAACACCATATATTTT. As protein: CASSLWGDSGNTIYF.

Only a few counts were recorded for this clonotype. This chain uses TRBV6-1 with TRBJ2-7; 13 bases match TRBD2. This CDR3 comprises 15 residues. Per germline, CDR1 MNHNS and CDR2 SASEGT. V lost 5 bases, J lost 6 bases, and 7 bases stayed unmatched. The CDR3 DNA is TGTGCCAGCAGTAAACGGACTAGCGGGAGTAGCGAGCAGTACTTC. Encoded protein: CASSKRTSGSSEQYF.

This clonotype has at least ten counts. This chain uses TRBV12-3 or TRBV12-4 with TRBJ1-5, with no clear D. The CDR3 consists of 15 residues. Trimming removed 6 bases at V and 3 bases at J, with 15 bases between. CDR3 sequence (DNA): TGTGCCAGCAGCCCCGGTGGGAGCTTCAATCAGCCCCAGCATTTT. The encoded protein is CASSPGGSFNQPQHF.

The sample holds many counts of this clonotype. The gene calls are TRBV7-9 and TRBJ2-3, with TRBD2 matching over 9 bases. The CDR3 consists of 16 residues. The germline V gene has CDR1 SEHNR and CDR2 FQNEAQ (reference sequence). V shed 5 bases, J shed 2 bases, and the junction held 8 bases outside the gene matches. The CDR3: CASSERAGGTTDTQYF. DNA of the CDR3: TGTGCCAGCAGCGAAAGAGCGGGAGGCACCACAGATACGCAGTATTTT.

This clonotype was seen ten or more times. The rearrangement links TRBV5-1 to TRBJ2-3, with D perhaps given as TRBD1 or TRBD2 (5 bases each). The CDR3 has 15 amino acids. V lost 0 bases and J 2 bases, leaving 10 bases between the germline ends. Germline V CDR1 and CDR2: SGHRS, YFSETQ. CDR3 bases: TGCGCCAGCAGCTTGGCGGGACCCACCACAGATACGCAGTATTTT. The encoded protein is CASSLAGPTTDTQYF.

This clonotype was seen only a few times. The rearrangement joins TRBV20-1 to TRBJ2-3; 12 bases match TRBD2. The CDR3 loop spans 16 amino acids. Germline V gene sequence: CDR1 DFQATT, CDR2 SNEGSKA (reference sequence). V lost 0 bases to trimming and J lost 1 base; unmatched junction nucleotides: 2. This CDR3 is CSARERLAGGTDTQYF. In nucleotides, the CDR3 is TGCAGTGCTAGAGAAAGACTAGCGGGAGGCACAGATACGCAGTATTTT.

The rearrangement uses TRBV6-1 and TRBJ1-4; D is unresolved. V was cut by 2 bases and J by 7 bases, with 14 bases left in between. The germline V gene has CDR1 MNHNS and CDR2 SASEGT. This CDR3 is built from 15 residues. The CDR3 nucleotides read TGTGCCAGCAGTGAAAGGAGCTGGTTGAGTGAAAAACTGTTTTTT. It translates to CASSERSWLSEKLFF.